Listed below are T cell receptor beta chains from one sample, sequenced in a study of technical replicates of blood from several donors. Sequenced by immunoSEQ multiplex PCR; TCRdb stores in-frame clones only, minus some. Altogether 40,000 to 60,000 clones are present, 92% being singletons, with the ten largest covering 3% to 4%. The material sequenced was PBMCs. All receptors come from a human donor in good health. Some clones in this sample may be carry-over from other donors' samples. CDR3s include the opening cysteine and the closing phenylalanine or tryptophan. The D gene is left open where the match is weak. Not all rows give a size; the values are once, few, many and, for expanded clones, a class.

size	V	J	D	DNA	CDR3
NA	TRBV29-1	TRBJ1-1	NA	TGCAGCGTTGAGATACAGGGAGCCACTGAAGCTTTCTTT	CSVEIQGATEAFF
NA	TRBV30	TRBJ1-3	TRBD1	TGTGCCTGGAGTGGGAAGACAGGGGGAGATGGAAACACCATATATTTT	CAWSGKTGGDGNTIYF
NA	TRBV2	TRBJ2-2	TRBD1	TGTGCCAGCAGGGGACAGCACACCGGGGAGCTGTTTTTT	CASRGQHTGELFF
NA	TRBV6-6	TRBJ1-6	TRBD1	TGTGCCAGCAGTTCGGGACAGGTGAACTCACCCCTCCACTTT	CASSSGQVNSPLHF
NA	TRBV4-3	TRBJ2-7	NA	TGCGCCAGCAGCCAAGATGGAAACAGGCTGAACGAGCAGTACTTC	CASSQDGNRLNEQYF
NA	TRBV7-3	TRBJ1-1	TRBD1	TGTGCCAGCAGCTTGCAGGGGGAAGACACTGAAGCTTTCTTT	CASSLQGEDTEAFF
once	TRBV9	TRBJ2-6	TRBD2	TGTGCCAGCAGCGTAGAGGGAGGGACGGGAGGGACTGGGGCCAACGTCCTGACTTTC	CASSVEGGTGGTGANVLTF
NA	TRBV4-3	TRBJ2-2	NA	TGCGCCAGCAGCCTTTTAGGGGGATTATTTCGGGTCCCCGGGGAGCTGTTTTTT	CASSLLGGLFRVPGELFF
NA	TRBV5-8	TRBJ1-1	NA	TGTGCCAGCAGCTTGGTTAATTTGAACACTGAAGCTTTCTTT	CASSLVNLNTEAFF
NA	TRBV7-7	TRBJ2-2	NA	TGTGCCAGCAGCCAGACCATCGGGCGGGGAAACACCGGGGAGCTGTTTTTT	CASSQTIGRGNTGELFF
NA	TRBV5-6	TRBJ2-1	NA	TGTGCCAGCAGCCTAGACGAGGGCCGGACCTACAATGAGCAGTTCTTC	CASSLDEGRTYNEQFF
NA	TRBV11-2	TRBJ2-1	NA	TGTGCCAGCAGCCGAACCTCGACCGGGACTGCTGTAAACAATGAGCAGTTCTTC	CASSRTSTGTAVNNEQFF
NA	TRBV9	TRBJ1-6	NA	TGTGCCAGCAGCGTAGACGTGAGCATTAATTCACCCCTCCACTTT	CASSVDVSINSPLHF
NA	TRBV30	TRBJ1-1	NA	TGTGCCTGGAGTGTACTCCGCACTGAAGCTTTCTTT	CAWSVLRTEAFF
NA	TRBV15	TRBJ2-5	NA	TGTGCCACCAGCAGAGATTTACCAGGGGTTTACGAGACCCAGTACTTC	CATSRDLPGVYETQYF
NA	TRBV11-1	TRBJ2-3	NA	TGTGCCAGCAGTCACGGGACACGGATCTTTTATACGCAGTATTTT	CASSHGTRIFYTQYF
NA	TRBV2	TRBJ2-1	NA	TGTGCCAGCAGAGCGGATTCCTACAATGAGCAGTTCTTC	CASRADSYNEQFF
NA	TRBV29-1	TRBJ2-1	TRBD2	TGCAGCGTTGGGGCGGGGGGGCCGTTCAATGAGCAGTTCTTC	CSVGAGGPFNEQFF
NA	TRBV4-2	TRBJ2-6	NA	TGTGCCAGCAGCCAAGACCTACCCGGCTCTGGGGCCAACGTCCTGACTTTC	CASSQDLPGSGANVLTF
NA	TRBV7-9	TRBJ2-2	NA	TGTGCCAGCAGCTTAGGGGGCAGAAACACCGGGGAGCTGTTTTTT	CASSLGGRNTGELFF
NA	TRBV27	TRBJ2-1	TRBD2	TGTGCCAGCAGACAAACTAGCGGGAGCCTGTACAATGAGCAGTTCTTC	CASRQTSGSLYNEQFF
once	TRBV7-2	TRBJ2-4	TRBD2	TGTGCCAGCAGCTTAGCACTAGCGGGGGCAGAAAACATTCAGTACTTC	CASSLALAGAENIQYF
NA	TRBV9	TRBJ2-7	NA	TGTGCCAGCAGCCAGGGGTCCGCCTACGAGCAGTACTTC	CASSQGSAYEQYF
NA	TRBV7-9	TRBJ1-2	TRBD1	TGTGCCAGCAGCTTTCAATCAGGGGGACATGTTGGCTACACCTTC	CASSFQSGGHVGYTF
NA	TRBV2	TRBJ2-7	NA	TGTGCCAGCAGTGTAGAGGGCCTCCTAACCTACGAGCAGTACTTC	CASSVEGLLTYEQYF
NA	TRBV6-6	TRBJ1-3	TRBD1	TGTGCCAGCAGGGAGGACAGGATCTCTGGAAACACCATATATTTT	CASREDRISGNTIYF
NA	TRBV4-1	TRBJ2-2	TRBD2	TGCGCCAGCAGCCAGCCGGGACTAGCGGGAGGACTAAACACCGGGGAGCTGTTTTTT	CASSQPGLAGGLNTGELFF
NA	TRBV11-1	TRBJ2-7	TRBD1	TGTGCCAGCGGGGGGACAGGGGGCTACGAGCAGTACTTC	CASGGTGGYEQYF
NA	TRBV19	TRBJ1-4	NA	TGTGCCAGTAGTCCAGCGGGAGGAGGAGGGGAAAAACTGTTTTTT	CASSPAGGGGEKLFF
NA	TRBV5-6	TRBJ2-5	NA	TGTGCCAGCAGCTTGGCGCGAAGGGGCCAAGAGACCCAGTACTTC	CASSLARRGQETQYF
NA	TRBV6-5	TRBJ2-7	NA	TGTGCCAGCAGTTACTTCAGGGAAGTCCGCGAGCAGTACTTC	CASSYFREVREQYF
NA	TRBV5-1	TRBJ1-4	NA	TGCGCCAGCAGCTTGTTCACTAGAGGAAAACTGTTTTTT	CASSLFTRGKLFF
NA	TRBV4-3	TRBJ1-4	TRBD1	TGCGCCAGCAGCCAGTCCGGGACAGGGTATGAAAAACTGTTTTTT	CASSQSGTGYEKLFF
NA	TRBV5-5	TRBJ2-3	NA	TGTGCCAGCAGCTTCGCCAGGACTAGCACAGATACGCAGTATTTT	CASSFARTSTDTQYF
NA	TRBV5-6	TRBJ2-7	TRBD2	TGTGCCAGCAGGCGGGAGCACTACGAGCAGTACTTC	CASRREHYEQYF
NA	TRBV7-9	TRBJ2-3	TRBD2	TGTGCCAGCACTGGGACTAGCGGGAGGGTTAGAGATACGCAGTATTTT	CASTGTSGRVRDTQYF
NA	TRBV4-1	TRBJ2-3	TRBD2	TGCGCCAGCAGCCAAACGAGGACGGGGCTCACTAGCGGCGCCACAGATACGCAGTATTTT	CASSQTRTGLTSGATDTQYF
NA	TRBV19	TRBJ1-2	TRBD1	TGTGCCAGTAGTTCAGGACAGGGTGGCTACACCTTC	CASSSGQGGYTF
NA	TRBV4-2	TRBJ2-7	NA	TGTGCCAGCAGCCAAGGGGTGGACACATCCTACGAGCAGTACTTC	CASSQGVDTSYEQYF
NA	TRBV7-3	TRBJ2-3	TRBD2	TGTGCCAGCAGGTCCGGGACTAGCGGGAGTCCATATACGCAGTATTTT	CASRSGTSGSPYTQYF
NA	TRBV7-9	TRBJ2-7	NA	TGTGCCAGCAGGGGCGGGTCCCCTGGGGAGCAGTACTTC	CASRGGSPGEQYF
NA	TRBV30	TRBJ2-2	TRBD1	TGTGCCTGGGGTAGGGGGCTCGACACCGGGGAGCTGTTTTTT	CAWGRGLDTGELFF